This T cell receptor beta chain comes out of a study of blood T cells in healthy people across ages. Study-level background: There was about one barcoded beta molecule captured by template switching per two T cells.

A second PCR of 7 to 11 cycles used a sample-barcoded 5' primer and a J-beta primer mix. TCRdb itself ran the 5' RACE reads through MiXCR, one entry per CDR3 protein. The sample has more than 1,400,000 distinct CDR3 sequences, approximately 42% seen once. Per-sample PBMC isolation yielded at least 6.5 million cells. This clonotype was picked up one time. Its antigen is unidentified. Study results and caveats: The study lacked donor CMV status, which possibly confounded expanded clonotype changes.

The clonotype originates from a woman between 18 and 29 years old in good health. The sequenced sample consisted of blood.

CDR3: CASTRGGTDTQYF. The CDR3 DNA sequence: TGTGCCAGTACCCGGGGTGGCACAGATACGCAGTATTTT. The V gene is TRBV19, the J gene TRBJ2-3; TRBD2 is a possible D gene (5 bases). The CDR3 has 13 residues. From germline, CDR1 is LNHDA and CDR2 SQIVND (reference sequence). Trimming took off 7 bases at V and 1 base at J, with 9 bases between the two ends.